What follows are 18 T cell receptor beta chains derived from one specimen sequenced in a study of T cells in tuberculosis. The repertoire was sequenced with immunoSEQ multiplex PCR; TCRdb's copy has only in-frame clones and lacks some. The sample shows 25,000 or so clones, 90% of them seen only once. The sample taken for sequencing was PBMCs. These receptors all come from a donor between 10 and 35 years old with latent tuberculosis or without tuberculosis infection.

The rearrangement links TRBV5-1 to TRBJ2-2; 13 nucleotides line up with TRBD2. Unmatched junction bases numbered 8, after V lost 3 bases and J lost 6 bases. Germline lookup yields CDR1 SGHRS and CDR2 YFSETQ. This CDR3 comprises 17 residues. The CDR3 coding sequence is TGCGCCAGCAGCTGGACTAGCGGGGGAACCCTCTCCGGGGAGCTGTTTTTT. Amino acid sequence: CASSWTSGGTLSGELFF.

V and J are TRBV20-1 and TRBJ2-7, with a weak D call TRBD1 (6 bases). Trimming cost V 3 bases and J 5 bases, with 8 bases left between them. Germline V gene lookup returns CDR1 DFQATT and CDR2 SNEGSKA (reference sequence). This CDR3 comprises 11 residues. CDR3 nucleotides: TGCAGTGCTAGCCCAGGGGACGAGCAGTACTTC. It yields the protein CSASPGDEQYF.

The chain has TRBV5-5 and TRBJ1-5; the match to TRBD1 covers 10 bases. CDR1 is SGHKS, CDR2 YYEKEE, per germline (reference sequence). The CDR3 runs to 17 residues. The V segment lost 0 bases and the J segment 4 bases; nucleotides outside the gene matches: 7. CDR3 amino acids: CASSLAPTGGLNQPQHF. CDR3 bases: TGTGCCAGCAGCTTGGCCCCGACAGGGGGCCTAAATCAGCCCCAGCATTTT.

The rearrangement links TRBV10-2 to TRBJ1-4; D unclear. Trimming cost V 8 bases and J 4 bases, with 8 bases left between them. The CDR3 has 12 residues. The germline V gene encodes CDR1 WSHSY and CDR2 SAAADI. CDR3 bases: TGCGCCAGCTCCCCCGTTAATGAAAAACTGTTTTTT. Its protein is CASSPVNEKLFF.

Details on this clone: The junction departs from the called germline gene at one end, perhaps through a read error. The chain has TRBV28 and TRBJ1-6, with D unclear. Germline values: CDR1 MDHEN, CDR2 SYDVKM. The CDR3 has 13 residues. CDR3 sequence reads: CASSFGGVRVPFF. As DNA, the CDR3 is TGTGCCAGCAGTTTCGGAGGCGTTAGGGTCCCTTTTTTT.

The rearrangement joins TRBV5-1 to TRBJ1-6; 7 bases map to TRBD1. Germline values: CDR1 SGHRS, CDR2 YFSETQ. V shed 4 bases, J shed 7 bases, and the junction held 5 bases outside the gene matches. The CDR3 extends over 14 amino acids. CDR3 coding DNA: TGCGCCAGCAGCCCCGGACAGGCCAATTCACCCCTCCACTTT. As protein: CASSPGQANSPLHF. The variable domain in full, with the rest retrieved from reference TRBV5-1 and TRBJ1-6, is KAGVTQTPRYLIKTRGQQVTLSCSPISGHRSVSWYQQTPGQGLQFLFEYFSETQRNKGNFPGRFSGRQFSNSRSEMNVSTLELGDSALYLCASSPGQANSPLHFGNGTRLTVT.

The gene calls are TRBV4-3 and TRBJ2-1; D is unclear. Trimming took off 1 base at V and 9 bases at J, with 10 bases between the two ends. CDR3 length: 13 amino acids. Germline CDR1 LGHNA, CDR2 YSLEER. CDR3 bases: TGCGCCAGCAGCCAAGGAGGAGTTTTTGAGCAGTTCTTC. Its translation: CASSQGGVFEQFF.

The chain recombines TRBV2 with TRBJ2-1; 8 bases are a match to TRBD1. CDR3 size: 13 residues. Germline V gene sequence: CDR1 SNHLY, CDR2 FYNNEI. J gave up 7 bases and V 11 bases, and 10 bases lay outside the gene matches. The CDR3 DNA follows: TGTGCCGGGGAACAGGGGGTAAGGAATGAGCAGTTCTTC. This gives the protein CAGEQGVRNEQFF.

The gene calls are TRBV4-3 and TRBJ2-1, with 9 bases that match TRBD2. Trimming at V came to 2 bases and at J to 5 bases, leaving 19 bases not matched to a gene. The CDR3 length is 20 residues. CDR1 and CDR2 from the germline V gene are LGHNA and YSLEER. In DNA form, the CDR3 reads TGCGCCAGCAGCCAATCACGCCCCACAATAGCGGGGGAAAAGGACAATGAGCAGTTCTTC. Its protein is CASSQSRPTIAGEKDNEQFF.

A single count supports this clone. This chain joins TRBV10-3 and TRBJ2-3; 12 bases agree with TRBD2. Losses at the gene ends were 6 bases for V and 0 bases for J; bases not matched to a gene: 10. The CDR3 is 18 residues long. From germline, CDR1 is ENHRY and CDR2 SYGVKD. CDR3 sequence: CAISGAPGTSGSTDTQYF. CDR3 nucleotides: TGTGCCATCAGCGGGGCTCCCGGGACTAGCGGGAGCACAGATACGCAGTATTTT.

The V call is TRBV7-9, the J call TRBJ2-5; TRBD1 agrees at 8 bases. CDR1 and CDR2 (germline): SEHNR, FQNEAQ (reference sequence). The ends lost 3 bases at V and 5 bases at J; junction bases unmatched: 17. This CDR3 contains 18 residues. In DNA, the CDR3 is TGTGCCAGCAGCTTCTCGCGACGAGGACAGGGAAGGGGGGAGACCCAGTACTTC. It specifies CASSFSRRGQGRGETQYF.

The chain employs TRBV6-5 and TRBJ1-4, with D possibly being TRBD1 (5 bases). Germline CDR1 MNHEY, CDR2 SVGAGI. The CDR3 consists of 15 residues. V lost 6 bases to trimming and J lost 8 bases, with 19 bases between them. The CDR3 coding sequence is TGTGCCAGCAGCAAGACACCAGGGCTTGGCGAAAAACTGTTTTTT. It encodes CASSKTPGLGEKLFF.

This chain links TRBV20-1 with TRBJ2-3; the D gene is possibly TRBD2 (5 bases). The CDR3 spans 11 residues. Deletions cut 8 bases from V and 1 base from J, with 7 bases between. CDR1 is DFQATT, CDR2 SNEGSKA, per germline (reference sequence). Written as DNA, the CDR3 is TGCAGTCCGAGGGGCACAGATACGCAGTATTTT. Translated, it gives CSPRGTDTQYF.

The rearrangement uses TRBV9 and TRBJ2-3; the D gene is possibly TRBD2 (6 bases). V gave up 6 bases and J gave up 3 bases, with 17 bases separating them. The CDR3 consists of 15 residues. Germline V gene lookup returns CDR1 SGDLS and CDR2 YYNGEE. The CDR3 bases are TGTGCCAGCACCGGATTTCCAGGAGGGACAGATACGCAGTATTTT. This encodes CASTGFPGGTDTQYF.

This chain joins TRBV19 and TRBJ2-2; D is possibly TRBD1 (5 bases). Trimming pared 4 bases from V and 5 bases from J, leaving 14 bases between. CDR1 is LNHDA and CDR2 is SQIVND in the germline V gene (reference sequence). This CDR3 has 15 residues. CDR3 nucleotide sequence: TGTGCCAGTAGTAGAGCATTGGCAGGGACCGGGGAGCTGTTTTTT. This encodes CASSRALAGTGELFF. The complete variable domain, with remaining parts taken from reference TRBV19 and TRBJ2-2, reads DGGITQSPKYLFRKEGQNVTLSCEQNLNHDAMYWYRQDPGQGLRLIYYSQIVNDFQKGDIAEGYSVSREKKESFPLTVTSAQKNPTAFYLCASSRALAGTGELFFGEGSRLTVL.

J is TRBJ1-2 and V is TRBV29-1; 9 positions match TRBD1. The V gene end was trimmed by 7 bases and the J gene end by 2 bases; junction bases not matched to a gene: 11. This CDR3 is 15 amino acids long. Germline values: CDR1 SQVTM, CDR2 ANQGSEA. CDR3 amino acids: CSAGPRTGENYGYTF. The CDR3 nucleotides are TGCAGCGCCGGACCCAGGACAGGGGAAAACTATGGCTACACCTTC.

The V and J genes are TRBV7-2 and TRBJ2-7; no definite D call. The germline V gene has CDR1 SGHTA and CDR2 FQGNSA. Trimming removed 0 bases from V and 2 bases from J, with 8 bases in between. The CDR3 totals 14 residues. The chain's CDR3 is CASSLAAATYEQYF. CDR3 DNA: TGTGCCAGCAGCTTAGCTGCAGCGACCTACGAGCAGTACTTC.

The rearrangement links TRBV29-1 to TRBJ1-6; the D is unclear. CDR1 and CDR2 (germline): SQVTM, ANQGSEA. The CDR3 sequence is 13 residues long. Trimming took off 4 bases at V and 8 bases at J, with 12 bases between the two ends. The CDR3 region is CSVGREKDSPLHF. The CDR3 DNA reads TGCAGCGTTGGTAGGGAGAAGGATTCACCCCTCCACTTT. The variable domain in full, with the rest retrieved from reference TRBV29-1 and TRBJ1-6, is SAVISQKPSRDICQRGTSLTIQCQVDSQVTMMFWYRQQPGQSLTLIATANQGSEATYESGFVIDKFPISRPNLTFSTLTVSNMSPEDSSIYLCSVGREKDSPLHFGNGTRLTVT.